This T cell receptor beta chain was documented in a study of control samples from healthy donors and cancer patients. The CDR3 is 16 residues long. With V trimmed by 2 bases and J by 2 bases, 9 bases remained unmatched. Germline loops: CDR1 SGHNT, CDR2 YYREEE (reference sequence). Sequencing was performed with immunoSEQ multiplex PCR; in TCRdb, only in-frame clones are kept and a portion is missing. This sample has around 80,000 clones, with 94% found just once. The receptor was derived from a woman aged 30 to 39 in good health. Material for sequencing was blood. The chain links TRBV5-4 to TRBJ2-7, with 8 bases lining up with TRBD2. The CDR3 region is CASSLGPGGAPYEQYF. The CDR3 DNA sequence: TGTGCCAGCAGCTTAGGGCCCGGGGGGGCTCCCTACGAGCAGTACTTC.